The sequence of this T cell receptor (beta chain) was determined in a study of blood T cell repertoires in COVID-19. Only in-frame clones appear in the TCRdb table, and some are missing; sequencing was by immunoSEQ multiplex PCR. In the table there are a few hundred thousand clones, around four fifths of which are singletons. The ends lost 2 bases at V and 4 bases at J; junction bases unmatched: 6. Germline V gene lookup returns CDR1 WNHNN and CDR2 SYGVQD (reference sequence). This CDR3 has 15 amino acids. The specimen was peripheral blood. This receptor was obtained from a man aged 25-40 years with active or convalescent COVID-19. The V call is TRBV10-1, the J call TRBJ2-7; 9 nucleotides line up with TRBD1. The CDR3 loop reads CASSEIAGQGYEQYF. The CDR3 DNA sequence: TGCGCCAGCAGTGAGATTGCAGGACAGGGGTACGAGCAGTACTTC.